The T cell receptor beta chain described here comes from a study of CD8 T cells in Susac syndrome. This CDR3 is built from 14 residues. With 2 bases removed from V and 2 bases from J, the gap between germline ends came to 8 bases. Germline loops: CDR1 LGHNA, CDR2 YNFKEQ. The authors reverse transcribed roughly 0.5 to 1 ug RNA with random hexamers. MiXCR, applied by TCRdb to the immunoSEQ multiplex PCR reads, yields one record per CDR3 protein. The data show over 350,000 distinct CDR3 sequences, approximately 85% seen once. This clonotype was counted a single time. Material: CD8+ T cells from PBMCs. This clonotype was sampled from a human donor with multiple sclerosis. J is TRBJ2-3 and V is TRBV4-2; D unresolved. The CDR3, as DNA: TGTGCCAGCAGCCAAACCGAGATCACAGATACGCAGTATTTT. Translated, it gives CASSQTEITDTQYF.